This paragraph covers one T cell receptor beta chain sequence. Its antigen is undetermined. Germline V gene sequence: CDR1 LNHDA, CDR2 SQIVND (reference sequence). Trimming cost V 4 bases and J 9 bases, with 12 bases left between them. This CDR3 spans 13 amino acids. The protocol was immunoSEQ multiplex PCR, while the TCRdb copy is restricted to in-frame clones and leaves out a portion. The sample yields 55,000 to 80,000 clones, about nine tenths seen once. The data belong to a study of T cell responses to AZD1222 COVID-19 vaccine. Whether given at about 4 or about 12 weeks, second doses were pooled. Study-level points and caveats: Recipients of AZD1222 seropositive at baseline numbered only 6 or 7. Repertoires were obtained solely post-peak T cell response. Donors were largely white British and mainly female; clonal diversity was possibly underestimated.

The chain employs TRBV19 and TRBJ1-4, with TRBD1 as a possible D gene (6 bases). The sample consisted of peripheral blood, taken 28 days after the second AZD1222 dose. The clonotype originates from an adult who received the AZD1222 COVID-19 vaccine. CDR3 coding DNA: TGTGCCAGTAGTAGCCCACGGGGGCAAAAACTGTTTTTT. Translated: CASSSPRGQKLFF.